What follows are 29 T cell receptor beta chains derived from one specimen sequenced in a study of blood T cell repertoires in COVID-19. This table comes from immunoSEQ multiplex PCR, and its TCRdb copy is limited to in-frame clones, with some not included. The sample yields some 49,000 clones, 83% seen once. Input material: peripheral blood. The receptor source for this set is a human donor in a cohort sampled during active COVID-19.

The chain links TRBV19 to TRBJ2-3; weak D call: TRBD1 (5 bases). This CDR3 is 12 amino acids long. Germline V lookup: CDR1 LNHDA, CDR2 SQIVND (reference sequence). V gave up 8 bases and J gave up 6 bases, with 12 bases separating them. The CDR3, as DNA: TGTGCCAGTTTAGGGGCTTTGGATACGCAGTATTTT. It encodes CASLGALDTQYF.

CDR3 nucleotide sequence: TGTGCCAGCCGCAACAGGGTTGACGAAAAACTGTTTTTT. It yields the protein CASRNRVDEKLFF. This chain connects TRBV6-6 to TRBJ1-4; perhaps TRBD1 as D (6 bases). V was trimmed by 8 bases and J by 8 bases, leaving 15 bases between them. Germline-derived CDR1 and CDR2 are MNHNY and SVGAGI (reference sequence). The CDR3 sequence is 13 residues long.

The chain joins TRBV7-2 to TRBJ2-7; D is possibly TRBD1 (6 bases). V was pared by 2 bases and J by 6 bases, with 23 bases between. There are 17 residues in the CDR3. Germline lookup yields CDR1 SGHTA and CDR2 FQGNSA. The CDR3 sequence: CASSLWAQGSGLAEQYF. The CDR3 region has the DNA TGTGCCAGCAGCTTATGGGCCCAGGGGTCAGGTCTGGCCGAGCAGTACTTC.

The CDR3, as DNA: TGTGCCAGCAGCTCGGGACTAGAAGTTAATGAGCAGTTCTTC. This translates into CASSSGLEVNEQFF. V usage is TRBV7-2 and J usage is TRBJ2-1, with 8 bases fitting TRBD2. CDR1 SGHTA and CDR2 FQGNSA come from the germline V gene. This CDR3 is built from 14 residues. V dropped 4 bases and J dropped 7; count of bases not matched to a gene: 6. Based on the CDR3 plus reference TRBV7-2 and TRBJ2-1, the full variable domain is GAGVSQSPSNKVTEKGKDVELRCDPISGHTALYWYRQSLGQGLEFLIYFQGNSAPDKSGLPSDRFSAERTGGSVSTLTIQRTQQEDSAVYLCASSSGLEVNEQFFGPGTRLTVL.

The genes are TRBV4-3 and TRBJ1-6; D is possibly TRBD1 (5 bases). From germline, CDR1 is LGHNA and CDR2 YSLEER. V gave up 0 bases and J gave up 4 bases, with 7 bases separating them. This CDR3 spans 15 amino acids. The CDR3: CASSQDQGYNSPLHF. The DNA of the CDR3 is TGCGCCAGCAGCCAAGATCAGGGTTATAATTCACCCCTCCACTTT.

This rearrangement joins TRBV7-3 to TRBJ2-3; D is possibly TRBD1 (6 bases). The CDR3 totals 15 residues. Germline V gene data show CDR1 as SGHTA and CDR2 as FQGTGA. Deletions cut 5 bases from V and 5 bases from J, with 17 bases between. CDR3 region: CASSTQQGRQDTQYF. CDR3 DNA: TGTGCCAGCAGCACCCAACAGGGAAGACAAGATACGCAGTATTTT. The full variable domain, with the rest looked up from reference TRBV7-3 and TRBJ2-3, is GAGVSQTPSNKVTEKGKYVELRCDPISGHTALYWYRQSLGQGPEFLIYFQGTGAADDSGLPNDRFFAVRPEGSVSTLKIQRTERGDSAVYLCASSTQQGRQDTQYFGPGTRLTVL.

V gene TRBV4-3 combines with J gene TRBJ2-3; D perhaps matches TRBD1 (5 bases). The CDR3 has 14 residues. Trimming left V 1 base short and J 4 bases short, with 9 bases between. In germline, CDR1 is LGHNA, CDR2 YSLEER. The CDR3 sequence: CASSQVKGSDTQYF. CDR3 coding DNA: TGCGCCAGCAGCCAAGTCAAGGGGTCAGATACGCAGTATTTT.

The chain uses TRBV6-2 or TRBV6-3 and TRBJ1-1; D is undetermined. CDR3 length: 14 residues. Germline assignment: CDR1 MNHEY and CDR2 SVGEGT. Between the trimmed V and J ends, which lost 2 bases and 6 bases, there was a span of 13 bases. CDR3 in DNA: TGTGCCAGCAGTTACCTGAGAGCGGACGCTGAAGCTTTCTTT. As protein: CASSYLRADAEAFF.

This chain uses TRBV12-3 or TRBV12-4 with TRBJ1-1, with D possibly TRBD1 on 5 matching bases. This CDR3 comprises 13 residues. V was trimmed by 3 bases and J by 4 bases, leaving 9 bases between them. CDR3 residues: CASSLDTSTEAFF. The CDR3 nucleotides read TGTGCCAGCAGTTTGGACACTTCCACTGAAGCTTTCTTT.

V and J are TRBV28 and TRBJ1-5, with D uncertain. The CDR3 runs to 13 residues. Trimming cost V 4 bases and J 13 bases, with 17 bases left between them. The germline V gene encodes CDR1 MDHEN and CDR2 SYDVKM. The CDR3 nucleotides read TGTGCCAGCAGTTCCCCCCATTGGCAAAAACAGCATTTT. Amino acid sequence: CASSSPHWQKQHF.

V gene TRBV12-1 combines with J gene TRBJ1-6. TRBV12-1 is marked as a pseudogene. The CDR3 has 17 amino acids. The CDR3 loop reads CASTPGRGNFYNSPLHF. In DNA, the CDR3 is TGTGCCAGCACCCCAGGTCGGGGGAATTTCTATAATTCACCCCTCCACTTT.

The genes are TRBV25-1 and TRBJ1-4; 9 nucleotides line up with TRBD1. The CDR3 totals 13 residues. V shed 4 bases, J shed 11 bases, and the junction held 5 bases outside the gene matches. CDR1 and CDR2 (germline): MGHDK, SYGVNS. The CDR3 spells CASSGDRVGKLFF. The CDR3 DNA reads TGTGCCAGCAGTGGGGACAGGGTAGGGAAACTGTTTTTT.

V and J are TRBV7-2 and TRBJ2-7; the match to TRBD1 covers 7 bases. Germline V CDR1 and CDR2: SGHTA, FQGNSA. This CDR3 comprises 15 residues. J gave up 0 bases and V 4 bases, and 6 bases lay outside the gene matches. In nucleotides, the CDR3 is TGTGCCAGCAGCTCACCGGGACAGAGCTCCTACGAGCAGTACTTC. This translates into CASSSPGQSSYEQYF.

The chain uses TRBV19 and TRBJ1-2; TRBD1 aligns across 9 bases. V was pared by 7 bases and J by 5 bases, with 17 bases of the junction left unmatched. The CDR3 covers 17 residues. Germline V gene sequence: CDR1 LNHDA, CDR2 SQIVND (reference sequence). The CDR3 nucleotides are TGTGCCAGTACCCCGCTGTGGAGGAGAGGACAGGGGTATGGCTACACCTTC. Translation gives CASTPLWRRGQGYGYTF.

The chain couples TRBV7-9 to TRBJ1-5, with 8 bases aligning to TRBD1. This CDR3 has 15 residues. Trimming at V came to 4 bases and at J to 7 bases, leaving 9 bases not matched to a gene. CDR1 is SEHNR and CDR2 is FQNEAQ in the germline V gene (reference sequence). CDR3 coding DNA: TGTGCCAGCAGCTCGGTTGGAGACAGGGGACAGCCCCAGCATTTT. It is translated as CASSSVGDRGQPQHF.

The chain uses TRBV6-5 and TRBJ2-1; tentatively, D is TRBD2 (6 bases). Trimming removed 6 bases from V and 6 bases from J, with 18 bases in between. CDR3 length: 15 amino acids. The germline CDR1 and CDR2 sequences are MNHEY and SVGAGI. CDR3: CASSHLSQGGNEQFF. The CDR3 nucleotides are TGTGCCAGCAGCCACCTCAGTCAGGGAGGCAATGAGCAGTTCTTC.

This rearrangement joins TRBV5-5 to TRBJ1-1; D is undetermined. This CDR3 is 13 amino acids long. The germline V gene encodes CDR1 SGHKS and CDR2 YYEKEE (reference sequence). The ends were cut back, 0 bases at V and 4 bases at J, with 7 bases in the middle. Here the CDR3 reads CASSLDVATEAFF. The CDR3, as DNA: TGTGCCAGCAGCTTGGACGTAGCCACTGAAGCTTTCTTT.

The chain carries TRBV30 and TRBJ1-1, with 7 bases fitting TRBD1. Trimming took 2 bases from V and 0 from J; bases not matched to a gene: 6. Germline loops: CDR1 GTSNPN, CDR2 SVGIG (reference sequence). This CDR3 region has 15 residues. The CDR3 bases are TGTGCCTGGAGTAGTATAGACAGGGTGAACACTGAAGCTTTCTTT. Encoded protein: CAWSSIDRVNTEAFF.

This chain connects TRBV7-9 to TRBJ2-2; tentatively, D is TRBD2 (6 bases). Trimming pared 5 bases from V and 2 bases from J, leaving 21 bases between. The CDR3 covers 18 residues. The germline CDR1 and CDR2 sequences are SEHNR and FQNEAQ (reference sequence). Here the CDR3 DNA reads TGTGCCAGCAGCGTCCGGGAAGCCGTGGGGGGAAACACCGGGGAGCTGTTTTTT. Translated, it gives CASSVREAVGGNTGELFF.

The rearrangement links TRBV5-1 to TRBJ1-5; D uncertain. Germline CDR1 and CDR2: SGHRS and YFSETQ. The CDR3 has 14 amino acids. V lost 0 bases and J 6 bases, leaving 10 bases between the germline ends. The CDR3 DNA is TGCGCCAGCAGCTTGGGAGGGAGTGGTCAGCCCCAGCATTTT. This encodes CASSLGGSGQPQHF.

The chain uses TRBV7-9 and TRBJ2-2; 7 bases map to TRBD1. The CDR3 is made up of 15 amino acids. CDR1 SEHNR and CDR2 FQNEAQ come from the germline V gene (reference sequence). The trim removed 5 bases at V and 4 bases at J, leaving 7 bases unmatched. This CDR3 reads CASSPTGWLTGELFF. In DNA form, the CDR3 reads TGTGCCAGCAGCCCGACAGGGTGGCTCACCGGGGAGCTGTTTTTT.

The rearrangement links TRBV6-2 or TRBV6-3 to TRBJ1-2, with TRBD1 matching over 7 bases. Losses at the gene ends were 2 bases for V and 3 bases for J; bases not matched to a gene: 9. Germline CDR1 and CDR2: MNHEY and SVGEGT. The CDR3 contains 16 residues. As DNA, the CDR3 is TGTGCCAGCAGTTACCCGGACAGGCCAGGGGACTATGGCTACACCTTC. Amino acids: CASSYPDRPGDYGYTF.

V is TRBV10-3 and J is TRBJ2-7; tentatively, D is TRBD2 (5 bases). The CDR3 length is 14 residues. V shed 3 bases and J shed 4 bases, with 13 bases lying between them. Germline CDR1 ENHRY, CDR2 SYGVKD. CDR3 sequence (DNA): TGTGCCATCAGTGAAGGACGGGATGAGTACGAGCAGTACTTC. It is translated as CAISEGRDEYEQYF.

The chain links TRBV3-1 (or the pseudogene TRBV3-2) to TRBJ2-7; D is unclear. The CDR3 contains 15 residues. Trimming took 0 bases from V and 0 from J, leaving 9 bases between them. CDR1 LGHDT and CDR2 YNNKEL come from the germline V gene (reference sequence). CDR3 amino acids: CASSQDKESSYEQYF. The DNA of the CDR3 is TGTGCCAGCAGCCAAGATAAAGAGAGCTCCTACGAGCAGTACTTC.

As regards this clone: Other DNA variants within this sample encode the same CDR3. The J gene is TRBJ2-1, the V gene TRBV2; D is unresolved. The germline gives CDR1 SNHLY, CDR2 FYNNEI. Trimming took 1 base from V and 4 from J, leaving 5 bases between them. There are 13 residues in the CDR3. The CDR3 region has the DNA TGTGCCAGCAGTGAAGTGCGGTACAATGAGCAGTTCTTC. This sequence encodes CASSEVRYNEQFF.

This clone has a single count. V and J are TRBV28 and TRBJ1-3; no clear D. Germline values: CDR1 MDHEN, CDR2 SYDVKM. CDR3 size: 14 residues. V lost 1 base and J lost 6, with 10 bases in between. The CDR3 loop reads CASSLSRVANTIYF. DNA of the CDR3: TGTGCCAGCAGTTTATCCCGGGTGGCAAACACCATATATTTT.

This clone appeared a single time. The junction does not match germline at one end; this may be a read error. V is TRBV12-5 and J is TRBJ2-7; D ambiguous. This CDR3 spans 9 amino acids. Germline values: CDR1 LGHNT, CDR2 FRNRAP. CDR3 sequence: CASGFPTRF. The CDR3 DNA follows: TGTGCTAGTGGTTTCCCGACTCGCTTC. Full variable domain (outside the CDR3, taken from reference TRBV12-5 and TRBJ2-7): DARVTQTPRHKVTEMGQEVTMRCQPILGHNTVFWYRQTMMQGLELLAYFRNRAPLDDSGMPKDRFSAEMPDATLATLKIQPSEPRDSAVYFCASGFPTRFGPGTRLTVT.

V is TRBV5-6 and J is TRBJ2-3, with D tentatively TRBD2 (7 bases). The CDR3 extends over 17 amino acids. Germline CDR1 SGHDT, CDR2 YYEEEE. V was trimmed by 0 bases and J by 0 bases, leaving 14 bases between them. CDR3 amino acids: CASSLVRRGRSTDTQYF. CDR3 nucleotides: TGTGCCAGCAGCTTGGTGCGGCGGGGGCGGAGCACAGATACGCAGTATTTT.

The chain uses TRBV9 and TRBJ1-3; a possible D gene is TRBD1 (6 bases). V lost 3 bases to trimming and J lost 2 bases, with 12 bases between them. The germline CDR1 and CDR2 sequences are SGDLS and YYNGEE. There are 15 residues in the CDR3. The CDR3 coding sequence is TGTGCCAGCAGCGGCGGGGGCTCCACTGGAAACACCATATATTTT. The encoded protein is CASSGGGSTGNTIYF.